Shown below are 21 T cell receptor beta chains from a single sample sequenced in a study of T cell responses to AZD1222 COVID-19 vaccine. Here immunoSEQ multiplex PCR was the method, and the copy in TCRdb shows in-frame clones only, minus some. The table shows under 100,000 clones, with 85% to 95% occurring only once. The material sequenced was peripheral blood, taken on day 0 of AZD1222 vaccination. The receptors here all came from an adult in good health.

The V gene is TRBV19, the J gene TRBJ2-7; 7 nucleotides match TRBD1. This CDR3 contains 14 residues. CDR1 and CDR2 from the germline V gene are LNHDA and SQIVND (reference sequence). Unmatched junction bases numbered 1, after V lost 2 bases and J lost 0 bases. The CDR3 bases are TGTGCCAGTAGTATAAACAGGGGCTCCTACGAGCAGTACTTC. Translating it yields CASSINRGSYEQYF.

V gene TRBV4-3 combines with J gene TRBJ2-5; 8 bases match TRBD1. With V trimmed by 0 bases and J by 4 bases, 7 bases remained unmatched. The CDR3 spans 16 residues. CDR1 is LGHNA and CDR2 is YSLEER in the germline V gene. CDR3 in amino acids: CASSQDSGGWGETQYF. The CDR3 coding sequence is TGCGCCAGCAGCCAAGATTCAGGGGGCTGGGGAGAGACCCAGTACTTC.

The sample holds one count of this clone. The J gene is TRBJ2-3, the V gene TRBV24-1; weak D call: TRBD1 (5 bases). The germline V gene has CDR1 KGHDR and CDR2 SFDVKD. The CDR3 has 16 residues. Trimming removed 1 base from V and 5 bases from J, with 15 bases in between. The CDR3 reads CATSDFGQGVGDTQYF. DNA for the CDR3: TGTGCCACCAGTGATTTCGGTCAAGGGGTTGGAGATACGCAGTATTTT.

The J gene is TRBJ2-5, the V gene TRBV5-1; tentatively, D is TRBD2 (6 bases). The ends were cut back, 2 bases at V and 0 bases at J, with 11 bases in the middle. This CDR3 spans 15 amino acids. Germline V lookup: CDR1 SGHRS, CDR2 YFSETQ. CDR3 loop: CASSLGGTYQETQYF. CDR3 sequence (DNA): TGCGCCAGCAGCTTAGGAGGGACGTACCAAGAGACCCAGTACTTC. Combining the CDR3 with reference TRBV5-1 and TRBJ2-5 gives the whole variable domain KAGVTQTPRYLIKTRGQQVTLSCSPISGHRSVSWYQQTPGQGLQFLFEYFSETQRNKGNFPGRFSGRQFSNSRSEMNVSTLELGDSALYLCASSLGGTYQETQYFGPGTRLLVL.

J is TRBJ1-4 and V is TRBV28; D ambiguous. Germline V gene data show CDR1 as MDHEN and CDR2 as SYDVKM. V was pared by 8 bases and J by 8 bases, with 30 bases between. This CDR3 contains 18 residues. The CDR3 DNA follows: TGTGCCAGCGCGTCCTCCCCTCCGCCTTGGTTAGGAAAGGAAAAACTGTTTTTT. Amino acids: CASASSPPPWLGKEKLFF.

V usage is TRBV19 and J usage is TRBJ2-3; TRBD2 agrees at 8 bases. J gave up 1 base and V 5 bases, and 8 bases lay outside the gene matches. CDR3 length: 16 amino acids. Per germline, CDR1 LNHDA and CDR2 SQIVND (reference sequence). CDR3 coding DNA: TGTGCCAGTAGTGATCGGCGGGGGGCGGGCACAGATACGCAGTATTTT. It codes for CASSDRRGAGTDTQYF. The full variable domain, its missing parts supplied by reference TRBV19 and TRBJ2-3, is DGGITQSPKYLFRKEGQNVTLSCEQNLNHDAMYWYRQDPGQGLRLIYYSQIVNDFQKGDIAEGYSVSREKKESFPLTVTSAQKNPTAFYLCASSDRRGAGTDTQYFGPGTRLTVL.

This clone showed up just a few times. The chain carries TRBV4-1 and TRBJ2-6; 7 bases map to TRBD1. This CDR3 has 16 residues. J was trimmed by 2 bases and V by 1 base; bases with no gene match: 2. CDR1 MGHRA and CDR2 YSYEKL come from the germline V gene. CDR3 region: CASSQGDRAGANVLTF. CDR3 DNA: TGCGCCAGCAGCCAAGGAGACAGGGCTGGGGCCAACGTCCTGACTTTC.

The chain has TRBV28 and TRBJ2-1, with 12 bases matching TRBD2. Germline lookup yields CDR1 MDHEN and CDR2 SYDVKM. Trimming took 8 bases from V and 5 from J; bases not matched to a gene: 7. The CDR3 contains 15 residues. This chain's CDR3 is CASVASGGADNEQFF. As DNA, the CDR3 is TGTGCCAGCGTGGCTAGCGGGGGGGCCGACAATGAGCAGTTCTTC.

The chain carries TRBV24-1 and TRBJ2-1; no clear D gene. The V end was cut by 2 bases, the J end by 2 bases, with 6 bases between. In germline, CDR1 is KGHDR, CDR2 SFDVKD. The CDR3 has 14 amino acids. The chain's CDR3 is CATSDYSAYNEQFF. CDR3 sequence (DNA): TGTGCCACCAGTGATTACAGCGCCTACAATGAGCAGTTCTTC.

The gene calls are TRBV19 and TRBJ2-7; no clear D gene. V dropped 8 bases and J dropped 5 bases, with 4 bases sitting between them. Germline CDR1 and CDR2: LNHDA and SQIVND (reference sequence). The CDR3 is 9 amino acids. CDR3 loop: CASGHEQYF. In DNA form, the CDR3 reads TGTGCCAGTGGTCACGAGCAGTACTTC.

This clone has a handful of counts. J is TRBJ1-6 and V is TRBV5-4; D unclear. CDR1 is SGHNT, CDR2 YYREEE, per germline (reference sequence). This CDR3 comprises 13 residues. V shed 1 base and J shed 6 bases, with 5 bases lying between them. The CDR3 DNA is TGTGCCAGCAGCTTGCGTTCTAATTCACCCCTCCACTTT. Its protein is CASSLRSNSPLHF.

This rearrangement joins TRBV18 to TRBJ2-1; no clear D. CDR3 length equals 13 residues. V lost 2 bases, J lost 2 bases, and 4 bases lay in between. Germline CDR1 is KGHSH and CDR2 is LQKENI. For the CDR3, the DNA is TGTGCCAGCTCACCAGCGCCCTACAATGAGCAGTTCTTC. Its protein is CASSPAPYNEQFF.

In this sample, this clone turned up once. CDR3 sequence: CASSSRSGGTGGHNEQFF. In DNA, the CDR3 is TGCGCCAGCAGCTCCCGGTCGGGGGGGACAGGGGGCCACAATGAGCAGTTCTTC. The chain carries TRBV5-1 and TRBJ2-1, with 12 bases matching TRBD1. CDR3 length equals 18 residues. Germline-derived CDR1 and CDR2 are SGHRS and YFSETQ. V trimming: 3 bases; J trimming: 5 bases; junction bases outside the gene matches: 12.

The chain recombines TRBV7-2 with TRBJ2-4; 7 bases are a match to TRBD1. Germline CDR1 and CDR2: SGHTA and FQGNSA. This CDR3 is 16 amino acids long. V shed 3 bases, J shed 0 bases, and the junction held 5 bases outside the gene matches. In DNA form, the CDR3 reads TGTGCCAGCAGCTTTCTGGGACAGATAGCCAAAAACATTCAGTACTTC. Encoded protein: CASSFLGQIAKNIQYF.

The rearrangement uses TRBV7-9 and TRBJ2-5; 9 positions match TRBD2. Germline V gene data show CDR1 as SEHNR and CDR2 as FQNEAQ (reference sequence). This CDR3 region has 15 residues. Trimming at V came to 5 bases and at J to 5 bases, leaving 9 bases not matched to a gene. DNA of the CDR3: TGTGCCAGCAGCCCAGGGCTAGCGGGGAGTGAGACCCAGTACTTC. Amino acids: CASSPGLAGSETQYF.

This chain joins TRBV7-2 and TRBJ1-2; 10 positions agree with TRBD1. The CDR3 extends over 15 amino acids. Germline CDR1 and CDR2: SGHTA and FQGNSA. Trimming removed 1 base from V and 6 bases from J; junction bases left unmatched: 5. The CDR3 nucleotides are TGTGCCAGCAGCTTAGGACAGGGGGCACTAGATGGCTACACCTTC. It yields the protein CASSLGQGALDGYTF. Full variable domain (missing parts from reference TRBV7-2 and TRBJ1-2): GAGVSQSPSNKVTEKGKDVELRCDPISGHTALYWYRQSLGQGLEFLIYFQGNSAPDKSGLPSDRFSAERTGGSVSTLTIQRTQQEDSAVYLCASSLGQGALDGYTFGSGTRLTVV.

The gene calls are TRBV5-6 and TRBJ2-6, with no clear D. This CDR3 is 15 amino acids long. Trimming shortened V by 2 bases and J by 0 bases, and 6 bases separated the two germline ends. The germline V gene encodes CDR1 SGHDT and CDR2 YYEEEE. The CDR3, as DNA: TGTGCCAGCAGCTTTTCGAGCTCTGGGGCCAACGTCCTGACTTTC. It specifies CASSFSSSGANVLTF.

The V call is TRBV9, the J call TRBJ1-4, with TRBD1 as a possible D gene (5 bases). The germline CDR1 and CDR2 sequences are SGDLS and YYNGEE. The CDR3 covers 14 residues. With 1 base removed from V and 8 bases from J, the gap between germline ends came to 12 bases. In DNA, the CDR3 is TGTGCCAGCAGCGTATCCAGGGTAGGCGAAAAACTGTTTTTT. Its protein is CASSVSRVGEKLFF.

This rearrangement joins TRBV4-1 to TRBJ1-5; 7 nucleotides align to TRBD1. The CDR3 spans 15 residues. The junction had 5 bases not matched to a gene; V was cut back by 2 bases and J by 4 bases. Germline V CDR1 and CDR2: MGHRA, YSYEKL. The CDR3 DNA follows: TGCGCCAGCAGCCAAAGTTGGGACAGAAATCAGCCCCAGCATTTT. It translates to CASSQSWDRNQPQHF.

This clone was seen once. This chain connects TRBV5-1 to TRBJ1-1; 8 bases match TRBD1. Germline assignment: CDR1 SGHRS and CDR2 YFSETQ. V dropped 3 bases and J dropped 4; count of bases not matched to a gene: 2. The CDR3 sequence is 13 residues long. The CDR3 loop reads CASSSDRGTEAFF. The DNA of the CDR3 is TGCGCCAGCAGCTCTGACAGGGGCACTGAAGCTTTCTTT.

The chain links TRBV15 to TRBJ2-5, with TRBD2 matching 8 bases. CDR1 is LNHNV and CDR2 is YYDKDF in the germline V gene (reference sequence). The CDR3 has 17 residues. Trimming at V came to 5 bases and at J to 6 bases, leaving 17 bases not matched to a gene. The CDR3 DNA sequence: TGTGCCACCAGCGGGGAGCGGGGGTTCGGCGTTGGCAAGACCCAGTACTTC. Protein sequence: CATSGERGFGVGKTQYF.